This TCR beta chain came from a study of blood T cells in healthy people across ages. In the study overall: Template switching recovered approximately one barcoded beta molecule for every two T cells.

This clonotype was detected only a few times. Antigen specificity is unknown. With a J-beta primer mix and a sample-barcoded 5' primer, a second PCR ran about 6 to 11 cycles. Using its own MiXCR run on the 5' RACE reads, TCRdb lists one record per CDR3 protein. The table has over 600,000 distinct CDR3 sequences, around 41% seen once. J gave up 10 bases and V 2 bases, and 8 bases lay outside the gene matches. The CDR3 runs 14 residues. Per the germline V gene, CDR1 is DFQATT and CDR2 is SNEGSKA (reference sequence). Study-wide points: In the absence of known donor CMV status, changes in expanded clonotypes were possibly confounded.

Caucasian, healthy and from Russia, the donors were aged between about 6 and 90. The chain is built from TRBV20-1 and TRBJ1-6, with 7 bases aligning to TRBD1. The specimen sequenced was blood. This receptor was obtained from a man older than 75 in good health. The CDR3 coding sequence is TGCAGTGCTAGAACGACAGGGAACCACTCACCCCTCCACTTT. As protein: CSARTTGNHSPLHF.